The rows below give T cell receptor beta chains drawn from one sample of a study of T-cell memory formation after mild COVID-19. TCRdb itself ran the 5' RACE reads through MiXCR, one entry per CDR3 protein. The sample has 80,000 to 130,000 distinct CDR3 sequences, 11% seen once; the top ten hold roughly two fifths. Sequenced input: PBMCs or a T cell subset sorted from them (not recorded which). Receptor source: a man aged 18 to 30 who had mild COVID-19 (a few samples of this study predate the infection). Cell type and time point are not known. CDR3s include the opening cysteine and the closing phenylalanine or tryptophan. The D gene is left open where the match is weak. Clone sizes are given selectively: once, few, many, or a class where the clone is expanded.

CASSPLPEDTDTQYF,TGCGCCAGCAGCCCGCTGCCGGAAGACACAGATACGCAGTATTTT,-,-,TRBV5-1,TRBJ2-3
CASSLAPGRGDEKLFF,TGTGCCAGCAGCTTGGCTCCAGGCAGGGGTGATGAAAAACTGTTTTTT,many,-,TRBV5-5,TRBJ1-4
CASSLRLRRKETQYF,TGTGCCAGCAGCTTACGCTTGAGACGGAAAGAGACCCAGTACTTC,many,-,TRBV7-6,TRBJ2-5
CASSSTGTGPLQETQYF,TGTGCCAGCAGCTCGACCGGGACAGGGCCCTTACAAGAGACCCAGTACTTC,-,TRBD1,TRBV7-9,TRBJ2-5
CASSPLGGDNQPQHF,TGCGCCAGCAGCCCACTCGGTGGGGATAATCAGCCCCAGCATTTT,-,-,TRBV4-1,TRBJ1-5
CASSLYSTTDTQYF,TGCGCCAGCAGCTTGTACAGTACGACAGATACGCAGTATTTT,many,-,TRBV5-1,TRBJ2-3
CASSLSRGASADTQYF,TGTGCCAGCAGCTTAAGTCGGGGGGCGAGCGCAGATACGCAGTATTTT,few,-,TRBV11-2,TRBJ2-3
CASSYSTSVTNEQFF,TGTGCCAGCAGTTACTCGACTAGCGTTACCAATGAGCAGTTCTTC,-,TRBD2,TRBV6-5,TRBJ2-1
CASSQEAGSAGQPQHF,TGCGCCAGCAGCCAAGAAGCTGGTAGCGCGGGTCAGCCCCAGCATTTT,few,-,TRBV4-1,TRBJ1-5
CASSPAGSYGYTF,TGTGCCAGCAGTCCAGCAGGGTCCTATGGCTACACCTTC,few,-,TRBV12-3/TRBV12-4,TRBJ1-2
CASSYTARGPTEAFF,TGTGCCAGCAGTTACACAGCCAGGGGACCCACTGAAGCTTTCTTT,few,-,TRBV6-5,TRBJ1-1
CASSQDVPPGPNAGLFF,TGCGCCAGCAGCCAAGATGTGCCCCCGGGACCCAACGCGGGGCTGTTTTTT,many,-,TRBV4-1,TRBJ2-2
CASSSGQGARGTEAFF,TGTGCCAGCAGCTCGGGACAGGGGGCGCGAGGCACTGAAGCTTTCTTT,-,TRBD1,TRBV7-9,TRBJ1-1
CASSGLAGFTDTQYF,TGTGCCAGCAGCGGACTAGCGGGGTTCACAGATACGCAGTATTTT,few,TRBD2,TRBV5-6,TRBJ2-3
CASTEGENYGYTF,TGCGCCAGCACCGAGGGGGAGAACTATGGCTACACCTTC,-,-,TRBV5-1,TRBJ1-2
CASSRYRAENTEAFF,TGCGCCAGCAGCAGATACCGGGCCGAGAACACTGAAGCTTTCTTT,-,-,TRBV5-1,TRBJ1-1
CASSYSSAGANVLTF,TGTGCCAGCAGTTACTCGTCGGCTGGGGCCAACGTCCTGACTTTC,-,-,TRBV6-5,TRBJ2-6
CASSYSMVQGSSGELFF,TGTGCCAGCAGTTACTCGATGGTACAGGGTTCTAGCGGGGAGCTGTTTTTT,few,-,TRBV6-6,TRBJ2-2
CATSDWRRDGGGYNEQFF,TGTGCCACCAGTGATTGGAGGAGGGACGGGGGAGGCTACAATGAGCAGTTCTTC,few,-,TRBV24-1,TRBJ2-1
CASSTRTSGYPEQFF,TGTGCCAGCAGCACCCGGACTAGCGGGTATCCTGAGCAGTTCTTC,-,TRBD2,TRBV11-2,TRBJ2-1
CASSVGGGWTEAFF,TGTGCCAGCAGCGTGGGGGGAGGTTGGACTGAAGCTTTCTTT,-,-,TRBV9,TRBJ1-1
CASSGRVGTDTQYF,TGTGCCAGCAGTGGCAGGGTAGGCACAGATACGCAGTATTTT,few,-,TRBV6-2/TRBV6-3,TRBJ2-3
CASSKKDTQYF,TGTGCCAGCAGTAAGAAGGATACGCAGTATTTT,few,-,TRBV7-2,TRBJ2-3
CASSLVGVQETQYF,TGTGCCAGCAGCTTAGTGGGCGTTCAAGAGACCCAGTACTTC,few,-,TRBV7-9,TRBJ2-5
CASSQEGLGTEAFF,TGTGCCAGCAGCCAAGAGGGGCTGGGCACTGAAGCTTTCTTT,few,-,TRBV3-1,TRBJ1-1
CASSYPGLPLHF,TGTGCCAGCAGTTACCCAGGGCTTCCCCTCCACTTT,many,-,TRBV6-5,TRBJ1-6
CASSQVGGVRETQYF,TGCGCCAGCAGCCAAGTCGGGGGGGTTCGGGAGACCCAGTACTTC,few,TRBD2,TRBV4-1,TRBJ2-5
CATSDPGTSGKETQYF,TGTGCCACCAGTGATCCCGGGACTAGCGGGAAAGAGACCCAGTACTTC,-,TRBD2,TRBV24-1,TRBJ2-5
CASSLGWGSSGNTIYF,TGCGCCAGCAGCTTGGGGTGGGGTTCCTCTGGAAACACCATATATTTT,-,-,TRBV5-1,TRBJ1-3
CASSSRPPGTGELFF,TGTGCCAGCAGCTCCCGTCCCCCGGGGACCGGGGAGCTGTTTTTT,few,-,TRBV14,TRBJ2-2
CASSDSIRGGANEQFF,TGTGCCAGCAGTGACTCTATAAGAGGGGGGGCAAATGAGCAGTTCTTC,few,-,TRBV6-4,TRBJ2-1
CASRWTGFNSPLHF,TGTGCCAGCAGATGGACAGGCTTTAATTCACCCCTCCACTTT,-,TRBD1,TRBV27,TRBJ1-6
CASSRETGSNQPQHF,TGTGCCAGCAGCCGGGAGACAGGGAGCAATCAGCCCCAGCATTTT,few,TRBD1,TRBV7-6,TRBJ1-5
CASSLARENNEQFF,TGCGCCAGCAGCCTCGCCCGGGAGAACAATGAGCAGTTCTTC,few,-,TRBV4-3,TRBJ2-1
CSGRQGVETQYF,TGCAGCGGACGACAGGGAGTTGAGACCCAGTACTTC,many,TRBD1,TRBV29-1,TRBJ2-5
CASSLRDRARDTQYF,TGTGCCAGCAGCTTGCGGGACAGGGCGAGAGATACGCAGTATTTT,-,TRBD1,TRBV5-4,TRBJ2-3
CASSSYPGYEQYF,TGTGCCAGCAGCAGTTATCCAGGGTACGAGCAGTACTTC,many,-,TRBV6-5,TRBJ2-7
CASSLVDQVTDTQYF,TGCGCCAGCAGCCTCGTTGATCAGGTCACAGATACGCAGTATTTT,few,-,TRBV5-1,TRBJ2-3
CASSFRSVISGANVLTF,TGTGCCAGCAGCTTTAGGAGCGTTATCTCTGGGGCCAACGTCCTGACTTTC,few,-,TRBV5-6,TRBJ2-6
CASSPTGVGPNEKLFF,TGTGCCAGCAGCCCAACTGGTGTGGGGCCTAATGAAAAACTGTTTTTT,few,-,TRBV4-2,TRBJ1-4